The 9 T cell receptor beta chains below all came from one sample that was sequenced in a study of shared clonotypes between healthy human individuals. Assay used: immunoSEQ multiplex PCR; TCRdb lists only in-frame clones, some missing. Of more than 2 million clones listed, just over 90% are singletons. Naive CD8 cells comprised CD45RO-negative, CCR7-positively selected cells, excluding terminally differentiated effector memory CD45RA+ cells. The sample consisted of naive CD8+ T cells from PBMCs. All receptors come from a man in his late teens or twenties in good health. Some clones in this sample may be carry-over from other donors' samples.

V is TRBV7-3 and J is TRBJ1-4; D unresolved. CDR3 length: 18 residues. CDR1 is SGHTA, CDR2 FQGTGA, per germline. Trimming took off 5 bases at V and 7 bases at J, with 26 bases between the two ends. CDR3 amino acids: CASSLSGGSHLGSEKLFF. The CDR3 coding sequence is TGTGCCAGCAGCCTATCGGGCGGCTCACACCTAGGAAGTGAAAAACTGTTTTTT.

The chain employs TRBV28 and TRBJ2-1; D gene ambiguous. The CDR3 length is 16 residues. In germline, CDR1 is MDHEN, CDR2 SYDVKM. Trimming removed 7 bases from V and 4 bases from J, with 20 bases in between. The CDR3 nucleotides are TGTGCCAGCACCCCAATAAAGGGCCCTCGGTACAATGAGCAGTTCTTC. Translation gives CASTPIKGPRYNEQFF.

CDR3 sequence reads: CASKLAGVRETQYF. CDR3 DNA: TGTGCCAGCAAACTAGCGGGAGTAAGGGAGACCCAGTACTTC. The genes are TRBV5-4 and TRBJ2-5, with 11 nucleotides matching TRBD2. This CDR3 spans 14 amino acids. Trimming cost V 6 bases and J 5 bases; bases outside gene matches: 6. Looked up from germline, CDR1 is SGHNT and CDR2 is YYREEE (reference sequence).

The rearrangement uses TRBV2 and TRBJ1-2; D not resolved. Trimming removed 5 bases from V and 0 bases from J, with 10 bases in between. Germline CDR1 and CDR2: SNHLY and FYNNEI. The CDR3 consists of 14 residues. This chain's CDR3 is CASSLGRANYGYTF. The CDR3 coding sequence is TGTGCCAGCAGTTTGGGCCGGGCTAACTATGGCTACACCTTC.

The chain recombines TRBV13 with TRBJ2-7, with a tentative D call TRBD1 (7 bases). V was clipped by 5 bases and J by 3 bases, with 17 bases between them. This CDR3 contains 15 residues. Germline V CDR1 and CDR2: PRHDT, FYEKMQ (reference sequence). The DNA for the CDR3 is TGTGCCAGCAGCCGATTCAGGGGGGACGACTACGAGCAGTACTTC. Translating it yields CASSRFRGDDYEQYF. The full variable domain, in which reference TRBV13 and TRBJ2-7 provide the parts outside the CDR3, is AAGVIQSPRHLIKEKRETATLKCYPIPRHDTVYWYQQGPGQDPQFLISFYEKMQSDKGSIPDRFSAQQFSDYHSELNMSSLELGDSALYFCASSRFRGDDYEQYFGPGTRLTVT.

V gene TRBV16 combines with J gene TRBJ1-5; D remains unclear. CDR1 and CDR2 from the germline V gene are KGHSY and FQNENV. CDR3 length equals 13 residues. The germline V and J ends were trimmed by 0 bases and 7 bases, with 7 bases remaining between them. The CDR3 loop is CASSQSRSQPQHF. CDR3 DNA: TGTGCCAGCAGCCAATCCCGATCCCAGCCCCAGCATTTT.

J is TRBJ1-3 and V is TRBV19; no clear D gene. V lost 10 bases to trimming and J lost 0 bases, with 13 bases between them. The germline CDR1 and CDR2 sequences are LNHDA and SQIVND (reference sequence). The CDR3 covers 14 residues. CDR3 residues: CATSDRVSGNTIYF. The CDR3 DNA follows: TGTGCCACCTCAGACCGAGTCTCTGGAAACACCATATATTTT.

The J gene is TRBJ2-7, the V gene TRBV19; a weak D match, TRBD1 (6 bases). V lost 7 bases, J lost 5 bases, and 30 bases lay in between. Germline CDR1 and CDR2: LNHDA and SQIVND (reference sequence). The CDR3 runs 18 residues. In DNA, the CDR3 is TGTGCCAGTACCAAGAGGTCCGGGGTGAGACAGGTCTCTAACGAGCAGTACTTC. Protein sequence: CASTKRSGVRQVSNEQYF.

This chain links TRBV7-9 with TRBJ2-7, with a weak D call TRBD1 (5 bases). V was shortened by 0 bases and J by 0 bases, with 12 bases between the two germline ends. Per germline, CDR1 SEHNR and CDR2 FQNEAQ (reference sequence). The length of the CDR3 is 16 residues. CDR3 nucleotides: TGTGCCAGCAGCTTAGCTACAGGACCACTCTCCTACGAGCAGTACTTC. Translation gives CASSLATGPLSYEQYF.